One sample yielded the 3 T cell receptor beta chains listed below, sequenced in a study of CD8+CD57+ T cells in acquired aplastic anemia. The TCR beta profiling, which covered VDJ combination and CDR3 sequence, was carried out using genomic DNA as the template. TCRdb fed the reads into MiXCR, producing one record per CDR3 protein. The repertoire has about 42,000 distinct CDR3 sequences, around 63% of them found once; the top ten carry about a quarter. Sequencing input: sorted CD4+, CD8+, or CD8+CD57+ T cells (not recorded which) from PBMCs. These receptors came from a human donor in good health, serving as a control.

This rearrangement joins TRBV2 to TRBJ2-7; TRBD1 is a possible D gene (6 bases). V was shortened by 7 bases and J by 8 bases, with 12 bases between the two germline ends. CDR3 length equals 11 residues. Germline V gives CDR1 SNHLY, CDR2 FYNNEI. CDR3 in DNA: TGTGCCAGCAAGTTCGGGGACAAGCAGTACTTC. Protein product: CASKFGDKQYF.

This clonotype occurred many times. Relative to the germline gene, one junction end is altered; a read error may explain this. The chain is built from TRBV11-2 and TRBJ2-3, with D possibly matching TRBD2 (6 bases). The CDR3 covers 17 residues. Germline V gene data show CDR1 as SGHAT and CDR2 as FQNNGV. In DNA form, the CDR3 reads TGTGCCAGCAGCTTATCATTCACGGGGGAAAGCACAGATACGCGGTATTTT. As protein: CASSLSFTGESTDTRYF.

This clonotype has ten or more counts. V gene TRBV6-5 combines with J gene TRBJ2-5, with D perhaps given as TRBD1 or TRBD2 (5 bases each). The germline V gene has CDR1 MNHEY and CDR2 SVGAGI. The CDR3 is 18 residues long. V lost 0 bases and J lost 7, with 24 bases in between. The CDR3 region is CASSYSIGKFFGAATQYF. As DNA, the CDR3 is TGTGCCAGCAGTTACTCGATCGGCAAGTTCTTCGGGGCAGCGACCCAGTACTTC.